This T cell receptor (beta chain) was obtained from a study of shared clonotypes between healthy human individuals (dated by TCRdb to the early 2020s). As for the study more broadly: The cohort included three men and a couple of women between 18 and 49 years of age. For each donor, CD4 naive and CD4 memory were each run on three plates, CD8 naive on two plates, and CD8 memory on one plate. To estimate repertoire size and how much clonotypes are shared between individuals, the study performed deep sequencing of blood TCR repertoires from 4 to 6 healthy adults. Libraries were prepared and TCR repertoires were sequenced by different laboratories using diverse techniques, in order to increase sequencing depth and limit assay-specific biases. Between about 0.8 and 9 billion PBMCs per donor were obtained by leukapheresis.

In the case of this clone: What antigen it recognizes has not been identified. Base qualities are not provided; no much larger clone lies one nucleotide away.

The paper's findings and limits, for the study overall: Higher generation probabilities were observed for clonotypes shared by all four sorted-subset donors than for non-shared clonotypes. Pairwise subsampling led to the expectation that sequencing depth would affect the degree of clonotype sharing among donors. The small number of donors limited the genetic and exposure-history diversity represented. Estimated clonotype richness was generally larger for naive than for memory subsets. Sampling was restricted to blood, and TCR repertoires in tissue are likely to differ from TCR repertoires in blood. Approximately 5% of naive CD4, around 3.5% of naive CD8, approximately 2.2% of memory CD4, and around 0.42% of memory CD8 clonotypes were shared across a few donors. Even with the large sequencing depth, rarefaction of the sorted-subset datasets indicated that sequencing was incomplete.

From the cysteine up to the phenylalanine, the CDR3 has a length of 13 residues. Only the CDR3 part of the read is kept: 39 bases, read in frame from the first base. The germline V gene encodes CDR1 LNHDA and CDR2 SQIVND (reference sequence). The V end loses 8 bases and the J end loses 4 bases, and a stretch of 9 bases separates them. Using the deep immunoSEQ assay, TCR CDR3 regions were amplified from genomic DNA by multiplex PCR. Extracted genomic DNA from each cell subset was distributed evenly across all wells of several immunoSEQ 96-well plates, and each plate was treated as a replicate. For sorted subsets, roughly 200 ng of genomic DNA, equivalent to some 33,000 T cell genomes, went into each replicate PCR. Purified libraries were quantified with a Qubit 3.0 fluorometer, sized on a Bioanalyzer 2100, and re-quantified with the KAPA Library Quantification kit. Each immunoSEQ 96-well plate was sequenced on its own single-read 150-cycle Illumina NextSeq 550 flow cell. The original methods were these. Because the immunoSEQ output included only junctional sequences and no quality scores, the filtering could not be the same as the filtering used for full-length reads. Sequences were annotated with PyIR, a Python wrapper for IgBLAST v1.9, and V/J genes and CDR3 were assigned using IMGT germline references. Reads were filtered out if the reads had weak V/J assignments (E-value above 1e-6), no CDR3, stop codons, out-of-frame junctions, or ambiguous translated residues. V3J clonotypes were defined by identical inferred V gene, J gene, and CDR3 amino acid sequence. To compute the percentage overlap between repertoires, the number of shared unique clonotypes was divided by the size of the smaller repertoire. Repertoire richness was assessed with RTK rarefaction, the Chao1 estimator, and Recon v2.1 estimates of unobserved clonotypes. Generation probabilities were computed with OLGA for all TCRbeta clonotypes obtained by the gDNA method from four donors. TCRdb carries this immuneACCESS record with in-frame sequences only. Its versions omit some clonotypes, under half of them owing to an unresolved V gene in the studies checked, with the rest unexplained. Clone size and V and J calls were adopted from that table, with D and trimming inferred from the DNA. The sample includes 600,000 to 750,000 clones, with approximately 75% observed a single time. The top ten constitute 1.8% of the sample.

Healthy HIV-negative adults with no recently reported acute infections or vaccinations were included as donors. Every donor was a Caucasian adult living in Nashville, Tennessee, USA. CD4+ T cells were enriched by magnetic negative selection; naive cells were then positively selected on CD45RA, and the negative fraction formed the memory subset. After blood collection by leukapheresis, PBMCs were isolated using Ficoll-Histopaque density gradient centrifugation and then cryopreserved in the vapor phase of liquid nitrogen. Purity and quantity of every magnetically sorted T cell population were checked by analytical flow cytometry. Each sorted fraction had its genomic DNA isolated and then quantified by UV absorbance on a Nanodrop 2000c.

Sequenced: memory CD4+ T cells sorted from blood. The label giving this sample's cell subset or site can be read as: CD45RA-negative fraction. The TCR sequence derives from a young woman in good health. This chain joins TRBV19 to TRBJ2-6; the D gene remains uncertain. The bases are TGTGCCAGTGGATGGAGAGGGGCCAACGTCCTGACTTTC. It translates as CASGWRGANVLTF.